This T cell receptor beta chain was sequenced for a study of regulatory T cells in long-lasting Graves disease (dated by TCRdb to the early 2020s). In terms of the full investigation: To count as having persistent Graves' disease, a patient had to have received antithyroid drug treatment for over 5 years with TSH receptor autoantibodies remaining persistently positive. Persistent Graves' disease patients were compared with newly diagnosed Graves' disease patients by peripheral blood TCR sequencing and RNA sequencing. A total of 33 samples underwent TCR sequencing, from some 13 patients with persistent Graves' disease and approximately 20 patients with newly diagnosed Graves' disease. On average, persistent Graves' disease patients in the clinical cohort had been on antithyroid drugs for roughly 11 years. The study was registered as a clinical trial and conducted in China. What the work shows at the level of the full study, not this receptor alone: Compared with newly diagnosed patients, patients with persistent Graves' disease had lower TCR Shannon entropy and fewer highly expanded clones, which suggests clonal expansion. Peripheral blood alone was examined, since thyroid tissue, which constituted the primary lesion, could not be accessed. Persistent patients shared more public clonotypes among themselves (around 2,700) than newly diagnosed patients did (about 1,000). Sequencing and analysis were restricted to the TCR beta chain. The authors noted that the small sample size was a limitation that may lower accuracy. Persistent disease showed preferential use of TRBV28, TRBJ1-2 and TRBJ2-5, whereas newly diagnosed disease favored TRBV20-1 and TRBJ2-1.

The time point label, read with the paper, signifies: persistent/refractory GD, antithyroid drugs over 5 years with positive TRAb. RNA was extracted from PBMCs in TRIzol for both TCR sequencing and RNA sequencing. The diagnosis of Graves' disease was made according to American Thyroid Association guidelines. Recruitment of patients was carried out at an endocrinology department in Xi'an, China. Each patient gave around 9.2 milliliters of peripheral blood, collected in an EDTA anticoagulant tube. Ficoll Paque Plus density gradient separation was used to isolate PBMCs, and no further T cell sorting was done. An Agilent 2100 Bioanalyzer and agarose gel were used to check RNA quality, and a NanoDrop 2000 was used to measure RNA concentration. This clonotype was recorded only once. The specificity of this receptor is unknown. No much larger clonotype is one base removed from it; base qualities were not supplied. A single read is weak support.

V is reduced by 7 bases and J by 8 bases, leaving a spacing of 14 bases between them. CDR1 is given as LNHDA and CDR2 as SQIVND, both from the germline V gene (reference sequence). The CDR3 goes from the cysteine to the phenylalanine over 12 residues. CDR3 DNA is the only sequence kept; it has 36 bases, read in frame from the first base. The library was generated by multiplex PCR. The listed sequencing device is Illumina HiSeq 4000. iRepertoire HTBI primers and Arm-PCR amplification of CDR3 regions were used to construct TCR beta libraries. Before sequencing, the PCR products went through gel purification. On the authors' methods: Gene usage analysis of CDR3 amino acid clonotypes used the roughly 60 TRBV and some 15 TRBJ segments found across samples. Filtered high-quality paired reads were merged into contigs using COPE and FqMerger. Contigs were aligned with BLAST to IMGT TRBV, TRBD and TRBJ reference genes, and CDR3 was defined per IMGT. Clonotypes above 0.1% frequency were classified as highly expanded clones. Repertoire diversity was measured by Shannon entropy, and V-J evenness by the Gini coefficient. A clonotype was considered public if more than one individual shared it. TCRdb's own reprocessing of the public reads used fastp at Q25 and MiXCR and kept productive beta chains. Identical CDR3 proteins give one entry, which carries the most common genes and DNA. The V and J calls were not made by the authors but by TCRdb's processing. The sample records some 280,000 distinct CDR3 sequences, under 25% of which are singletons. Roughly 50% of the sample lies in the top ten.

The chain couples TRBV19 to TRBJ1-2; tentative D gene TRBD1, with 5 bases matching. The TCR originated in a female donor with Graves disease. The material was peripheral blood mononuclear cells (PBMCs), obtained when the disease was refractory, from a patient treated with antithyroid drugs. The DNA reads TGTGCCAGTAACGATGGCAGGGTCGGCTACACCTTC. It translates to CASNDGRVGYTF.